This TCR beta chain is from a study of cytomegalovirus exposure and HLA in healthy donors. The V and J ends lost 3 bases and 7 bases, in that order; junction bases with no gene match: 10. The germline CDR1 and CDR2 sequences are KGHSH and LQKENI. This CDR3 region has 16 residues. With respect to this clone: Antigen unknown.

Whole-study findings and limits: Rare sequences made up most TCRs, while some public TCRs were found in many donors. Associated with cytomegalovirus, according to the listing, were about 160 TCR beta chains.

TCRdb's copy holds only in-frame clones and misses some; the assay was immunoSEQ multiplex PCR. The sample has some 90,000 clones, less than 90% seen once. This clonotype originated in a man aged 18 to 30 in good health and CMV-seropositive. Sequenced material: PBMCs. V usage is TRBV18 and J usage is TRBJ1-5, with 9 bases lining up with TRBD1. CDR3 residues: CASSPDGTGSTQPQHF. For the CDR3, the DNA is TGTGCCAGCTCACCTGACGGGACAGGGAGTACGCAGCCCCAGCATTTT.